This T cell receptor (beta chain) was retrieved from a study of radiotherapy plus CTLA-4 blockade in lung cancer. Study at large: Disease control was achieved by 31% of patients, and objective responses by 18%. General observations from the study: In blood, TCR clones derived from the tumor expanded after radiotherapy plus ipilimumab.

CDR1 and CDR2 (germline): WSHSY, SAAADI. This CDR3 comprises 18 residues. V was trimmed by 5 bases and J by 5 bases, leaving 22 bases between them. Points on this clone: Its antigen is not identified.

Produced via immunoSEQ multiplex PCR; TCRdb's table is partial and in-frame only. The sample lists about 30,000 clones; 65% to 80% were seen once. Participants had chemo-refractory metastatic non-small-cell lung cancer and were treated with focal radiation plus ipilimumab CTLA-4 blockade. This TCR was sampled from a human donor with non-small cell lung cancer who had stable disease on radiotherapy plus ipilimumab. This sequence joins TRBV10-2 and TRBJ2-6; D is unresolved. Sequenced here: peripheral blood, sampled from a patient treated with radiotherapy plus ipilimumab. The CDR3 sequence: CASSHSVTSQSRANVLTF. Here the CDR3 DNA reads TGCGCCAGCAGTCACAGTGTCACTTCTCAAAGTCGGGCCAACGTCCTGACTTTC.